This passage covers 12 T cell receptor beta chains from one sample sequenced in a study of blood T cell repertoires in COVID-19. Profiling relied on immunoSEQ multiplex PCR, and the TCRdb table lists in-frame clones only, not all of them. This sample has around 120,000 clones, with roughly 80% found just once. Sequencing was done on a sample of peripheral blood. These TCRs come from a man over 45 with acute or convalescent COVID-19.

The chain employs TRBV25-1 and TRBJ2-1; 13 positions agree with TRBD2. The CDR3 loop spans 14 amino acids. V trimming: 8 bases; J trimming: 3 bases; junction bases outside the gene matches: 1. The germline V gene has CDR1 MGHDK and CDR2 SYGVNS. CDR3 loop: CASGLAGDYNEQFF. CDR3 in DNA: TGTGCCAGCGGACTAGCGGGAGACTACAATGAGCAGTTCTTC.

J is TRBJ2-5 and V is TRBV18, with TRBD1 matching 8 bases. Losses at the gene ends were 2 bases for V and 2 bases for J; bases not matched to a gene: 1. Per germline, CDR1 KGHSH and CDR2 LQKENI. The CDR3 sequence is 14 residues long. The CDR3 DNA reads TGTGCCAGCTCACCAGGGACAGGTCAAGAGACCCAGTACTTC. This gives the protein CASSPGTGQETQYF.

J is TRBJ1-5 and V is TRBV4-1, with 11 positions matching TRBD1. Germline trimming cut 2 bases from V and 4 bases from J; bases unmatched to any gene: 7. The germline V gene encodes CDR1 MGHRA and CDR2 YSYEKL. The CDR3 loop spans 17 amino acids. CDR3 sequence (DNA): TGCGCCAGCAGCCAAATGATCGGGACAGGGGGTAATCAGCCCCAGCATTTT. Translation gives CASSQMIGTGGNQPQHF.

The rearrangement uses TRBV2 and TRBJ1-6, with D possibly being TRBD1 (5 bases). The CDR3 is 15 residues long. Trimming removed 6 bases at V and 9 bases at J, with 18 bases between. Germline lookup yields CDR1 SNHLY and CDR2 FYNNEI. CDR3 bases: TGTGCCAGCAGACCCCCGGGGGTTATTGGTTCACCCCTCCACTTT. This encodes CASRPPGVIGSPLHF. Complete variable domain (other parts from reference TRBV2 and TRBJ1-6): EPEVTQTPSHQVTQMGQEVILRCVPISNHLYFYWYRQILGQKVEFLVSFYNNEISEKSEIFDDQFSVERPDGSNFTLKIRSTKLEDSAMYFCASRPPGVIGSPLHFGNGTRLTVT.

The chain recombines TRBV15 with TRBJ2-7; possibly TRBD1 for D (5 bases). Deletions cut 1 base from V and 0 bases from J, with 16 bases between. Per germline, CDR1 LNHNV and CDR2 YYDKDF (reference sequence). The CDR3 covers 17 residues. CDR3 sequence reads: CATSRGQRDHSSYEQYF. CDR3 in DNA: TGTGCCACCAGCAGAGGACAGCGTGACCATAGCTCCTACGAGCAGTACTTC. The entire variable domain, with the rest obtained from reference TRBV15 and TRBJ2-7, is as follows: DAMVIQNPRYQVTQFGKPVTLSCSQTLNHNVMYWYQQKSSQAPKLLFHYYDKDFNNEADTPDNFQSRRPNTSFCFLDIRSPGLGDTAMYLCATSRGQRDHSSYEQYFGPGTRLTVT.

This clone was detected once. CDR3 nucleotide sequence: TGTGCAAGTCGCTTCAGTACCGGGACAGAAAATCAGCCCCAGCATTTT. Amino acid sequence: CASRFSTGTENQPQHF. The rearrangement links TRBV12-2 to TRBJ1-5; the DNA was not used to check the table's D call, TRBD1. TRBV12-2 is assigned pseudogene status. CDR3 length: 16 amino acids.

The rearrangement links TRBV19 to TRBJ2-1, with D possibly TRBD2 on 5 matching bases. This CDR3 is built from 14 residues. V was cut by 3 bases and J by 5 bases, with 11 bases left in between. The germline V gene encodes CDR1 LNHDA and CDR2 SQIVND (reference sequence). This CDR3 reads CASSIWVGDNEQFF. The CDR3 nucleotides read TGTGCCAGTAGTATTTGGGTCGGGGACAATGAGCAGTTCTTC.

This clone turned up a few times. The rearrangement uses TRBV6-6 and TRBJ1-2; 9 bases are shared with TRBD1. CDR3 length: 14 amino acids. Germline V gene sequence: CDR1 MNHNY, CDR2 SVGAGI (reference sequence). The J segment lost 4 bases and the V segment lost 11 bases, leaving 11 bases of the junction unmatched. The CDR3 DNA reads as TGTGCCTGCGTGGACAGGGGAGAGGGCTATGGCTACACCTTC. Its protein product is CACVDRGEGYGYTF.

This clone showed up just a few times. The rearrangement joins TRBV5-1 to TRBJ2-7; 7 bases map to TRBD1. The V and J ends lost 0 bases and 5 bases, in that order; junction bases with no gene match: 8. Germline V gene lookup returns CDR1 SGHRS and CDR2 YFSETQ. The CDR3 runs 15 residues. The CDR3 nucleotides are TGCGCCAGCAGCTTGGGCGACAGGGACCGTGACGAGCAGTACTTC. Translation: CASSLGDRDRDEQYF.

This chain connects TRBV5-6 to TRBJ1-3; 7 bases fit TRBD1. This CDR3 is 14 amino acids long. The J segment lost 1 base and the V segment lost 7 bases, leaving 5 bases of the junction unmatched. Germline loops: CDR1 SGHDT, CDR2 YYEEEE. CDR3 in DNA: TGTGCCAGCGGGTTGACAGGGTCTGGAAACACCATATATTTT. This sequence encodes CASGLTGSGNTIYF.

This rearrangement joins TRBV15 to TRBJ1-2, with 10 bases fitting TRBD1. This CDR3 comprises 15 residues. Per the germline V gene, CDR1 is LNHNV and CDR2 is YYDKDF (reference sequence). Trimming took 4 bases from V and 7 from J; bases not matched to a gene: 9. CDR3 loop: CATSTGTGERAGYTF. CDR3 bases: TGTGCCACCAGCACCGGGACAGGGGAGAGGGCTGGCTACACCTTC.

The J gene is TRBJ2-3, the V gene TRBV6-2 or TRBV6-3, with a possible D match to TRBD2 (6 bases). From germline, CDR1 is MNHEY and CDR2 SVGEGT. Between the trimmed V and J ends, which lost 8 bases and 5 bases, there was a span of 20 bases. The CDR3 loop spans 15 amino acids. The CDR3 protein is CASRHGGPPRDTQYF. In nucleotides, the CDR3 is TGTGCCAGCCGCCACGGGGGTCCCCCCCGAGATACGCAGTATTTT.